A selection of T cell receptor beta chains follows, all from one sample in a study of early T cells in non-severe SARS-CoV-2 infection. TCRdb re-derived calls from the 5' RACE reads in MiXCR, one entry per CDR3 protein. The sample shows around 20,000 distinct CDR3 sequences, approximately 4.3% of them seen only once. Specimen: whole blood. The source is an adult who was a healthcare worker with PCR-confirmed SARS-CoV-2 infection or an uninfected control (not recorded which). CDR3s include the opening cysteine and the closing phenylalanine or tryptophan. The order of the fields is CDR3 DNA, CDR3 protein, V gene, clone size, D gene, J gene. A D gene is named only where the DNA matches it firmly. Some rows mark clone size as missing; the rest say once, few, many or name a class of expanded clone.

DNA: TGTGCCTGGAGAGACAGTACCATCTTTGAAGCTTTCTTT
CDR3: CAWRDSTIFEAFF
V: TRBV30
size: many
D: NA
J: TRBJ1-1

DNA: TGTGCCAGCACCATAGGGACAGGGGCTGAAGCTTTCTTT
CDR3: CASTIGTGAEAFF
V: TRBV28
size: many
D: TRBD1
J: TRBJ1-1

DNA: TGTGCCAGCAGTGAATCTGGTTTCGAGCAGTACTTC
CDR3: CASSESGFEQYF
V: TRBV2
size: many
D: NA
J: TRBJ2-7

DNA: TGTGCCATAAGATCGCTCGGGACTATGAACACTGAAGCTTTCTTT
CDR3: CAIRSLGTMNTEAFF
V: TRBV24-1
size: many
D: NA
J: TRBJ1-1

DNA: TGTGCCAGCAGCGTAGGTGACTCCACAGGAACTAGCACAGATACGCAGTATTTT
CDR3: CASSVGDSTGTSTDTQYF
V: TRBV9
size: medium-sized
D: NA
J: TRBJ2-3

DNA: TGTGCCAGCGATAGGCCGGGAGGTTTACAGCCCCAGCATTTT
CDR3: CASDRPGGLQPQHF
V: TRBV28
size: many
D: NA
J: TRBJ1-5

DNA: TGCAGTTCAGGGAGCGGGAGAGGTAATGAGCAGTTCTTC
CDR3: CSSGSGRGNEQFF
V: TRBV20-1
size: many
D: TRBD2
J: TRBJ2-1

DNA: TGCGCCAGCAGCCAAGATCCCCGCCAGGGCTATGGCTACACCTTC
CDR3: CASSQDPRQGYGYTF
V: TRBV4-3
size: NA
D: NA
J: TRBJ1-2

DNA: TGTGCCAGCAGCCGACAGGGGCCTTATGGCTACACCTTC
CDR3: CASSRQGPYGYTF
V: TRBV3-1
size: few
D: TRBD1
J: TRBJ1-2

DNA: TGCAGTGCTAGAGAGTTCGGGGGAGCCAAAAACATTCAGTACTTC
CDR3: CSAREFGGAKNIQYF
V: TRBV20-1
size: few
D: NA
J: TRBJ2-4

DNA: TGTGCCACCAGTGCCCCGAGGGGCGGGAGGGCCAATGAGCAGTTCTTC
CDR3: CATSAPRGGRANEQFF
V: TRBV24-1
size: many
D: TRBD2
J: TRBJ2-1

DNA: TGCAGCGTCGGACAGGATAACACTGAAGCTTTCTTT
CDR3: CSVGQDNTEAFF
V: TRBV29-1
size: NA
D: TRBD1
J: TRBJ1-1

DNA: TGTGCCAGCATCCGACCGCCAGGGAACACTGAAGCTTTCTTT
CDR3: CASIRPPGNTEAFF
V: TRBV12-3/TRBV12-4
size: many
D: NA
J: TRBJ1-1

DNA: TGTGCCAGCACGGACTCACTAGCGGGGCCTTTGAATGAGCAGTTCTTC
CDR3: CASTDSLAGPLNEQFF
V: TRBV6-1
size: many
D: TRBD2
J: TRBJ2-1

DNA: TGCGCCAGCAGCAAATGGACAGTCAACTATGGCTACACCTTC
CDR3: CASSKWTVNYGYTF
V: TRBV5-1
size: few
D: NA
J: TRBJ1-2

DNA: TGTGCCAGCAGCTTAAAAGGAGGGGTTTGGACCTTAGAGGGGACCCAGTACTTC
CDR3: CASSLKGGVWTLEGTQYF
V: TRBV7-3
size: few
D: NA
J: TRBJ2-5

DNA: TGTGCCAGCAGCCAGGTCTCGGGGCTACGCCGTGCAGCTTTCTTT
CDR3: CASSQVSGLRRAAFF
V: TRBV5-4
size: many
D: NA
J: TRBJ1-1

DNA: TGCGCCAGCAGCTTAAGACCGGAAAATGAAAAACTGTTTTTT
CDR3: CASSLRPENEKLFF
V: TRBV5-1
size: NA
D: NA
J: TRBJ1-4

DNA: TGTGCCAGCAGCTTAGGGAAGGGACAGGGCCCCATGTTTTTTGGCTACACCTTC
CDR3: CASSLGKGQGPMFFGYTF
V: TRBV7-9
size: medium-sized
D: TRBD1
J: TRBJ1-2

DNA: TGTGCCAGCGGACGACAGGGGGCGGAGACCCAGTACTTC
CDR3: CASGRQGAETQYF
V: TRBV3-1
size: many
D: TRBD1
J: TRBJ2-5

DNA: TGTGCCAGCAGCGTCGACGGCCTTGAAGCTTTCTTT
CDR3: CASSVDGLEAFF
V: TRBV11-3
size: few
D: NA
J: TRBJ1-1

DNA: TGTGCCAGCAGCCTAACAAGGAACACTGAAGCTTTCTTT
CDR3: CASSLTRNTEAFF
V: TRBV7-2
size: many
D: NA
J: TRBJ1-1

DNA: TGTGCCAGCGGTATCTACGAGCAGTACTTC
CDR3: CASGIYEQYF
V: TRBV5-4
size: many
D: NA
J: TRBJ2-7

DNA: TGTGCCAGCAGCTTTCCGGGACAGGTATACAATGAGCAGTTCTTC
CDR3: CASSFPGQVYNEQFF
V: TRBV7-2
size: NA
D: TRBD1
J: TRBJ2-1

DNA: TGTGCCAGCAGAGATTGGACAGGGCAAGCCTACGAGCAGTACTTC
CDR3: CASRDWTGQAYEQYF
V: TRBV6-2/TRBV6-3
size: many
D: TRBD1
J: TRBJ2-7

DNA: TGTGCCAGCACCCCCGGCAGAAATCAGCCCCAGCATTTT
CDR3: CASTPGRNQPQHF
V: TRBV7-2
size: many
D: NA
J: TRBJ1-5

DNA: TGCAGTGCTAGAACAGGGGGCTACTACGAGCAGTACTTC
CDR3: CSARTGGYYEQYF
V: TRBV20-1
size: NA
D: TRBD1
J: TRBJ2-7

DNA: TGTGCCAGTTCTCCGGACAGGGGTGTGATTAATGAAAAACTGTTTTTT
CDR3: CASSPDRGVINEKLFF
V: TRBV19
size: few
D: TRBD1
J: TRBJ1-4

DNA: TGCGCCAGCAGCCAAGATCGGCGCTACGAGCAGTACTTC
CDR3: CASSQDRRYEQYF
V: TRBV4-3
size: NA
D: NA
J: TRBJ2-7

DNA: TGTGCCAGCAGCCGGGAGGCCCGGGTAGATACGCAGTATTTT
CDR3: CASSREARVDTQYF
V: TRBV7-2
size: NA
D: TRBD2
J: TRBJ2-3

DNA: TGTGCCAGCAGCCCCAGAGTCAGGCTTAACTATGGCTACACCTTC
CDR3: CASSPRVRLNYGYTF
V: TRBV7-8
size: many
D: NA
J: TRBJ1-2

DNA: TGTGCCAGCAGCCTCCCCACAGGGCTAGACACTGAAGCTTTCTTT
CDR3: CASSLPTGLDTEAFF
V: TRBV7-9
size: NA
D: NA
J: TRBJ1-1

DNA: TGTGCCGCATACCTCCGGAACACTGAAGCTTTCTTT
CDR3: CAAYLRNTEAFF
V: TRBV30
size: many
D: NA
J: TRBJ1-1

DNA: TGTGCCAGCGGCCGCAACAATGAGCAGTTCTTC
CDR3: CASGRNNEQFF
V: TRBV3-1
size: NA
D: NA
J: TRBJ2-1

DNA: TGTGCCAGCAGCCCTACGACAGGGTCGATGAACACTGAAGCTTTCTTT
CDR3: CASSPTTGSMNTEAFF
V: TRBV3-1
size: many
D: TRBD1
J: TRBJ1-1

DNA: TGTGCCGGCCTGGGGAGCTCTAATGAAAAACTGTTTTTT
CDR3: CAGLGSSNEKLFF
V: TRBV30
size: many
D: NA
J: TRBJ1-4

DNA: TGTGCCAGCAGCCGGGACAGCTACAATGAGCAGTTCTTC
CDR3: CASSRDSYNEQFF
V: TRBV11-2
size: NA
D: TRBD1
J: TRBJ2-1

DNA: TGTGCCAGCACCAGGGGGGGGGCCACTGAAGCTTTCTTT
CDR3: CASTRGGATEAFF
V: TRBV12-3/TRBV12-4
size: many
D: TRBD1
J: TRBJ1-1

DNA: TGTGCCAGCAGCGTAGTTGGTAGCGGGTTTACGAGCACAGATACGCAGTATTTT
CDR3: CASSVVGSGFTSTDTQYF
V: TRBV9
size: many
D: TRBD2
J: TRBJ2-3

DNA: TGTGCCAGCAGTTCCGACTCTGGAAACACCATATATTTT
CDR3: CASSSDSGNTIYF
V: TRBV12-3/TRBV12-4
size: many
D: NA
J: TRBJ1-3

DNA: TGTGCCAGCAGTTTATTTGTATACAATGAGCAGTTCTTC
CDR3: CASSLFVYNEQFF
V: TRBV28
size: many
D: NA
J: TRBJ2-1

DNA: TGTGCCAGCTCACCACCGGCAGGGGCTGCCTACGAGCAGTACTTC
CDR3: CASSPPAGAAYEQYF
V: TRBV18
size: medium-sized
D: NA
J: TRBJ2-7

DNA: TGTGCCAGCAGTCCTGGACAGGCAACTAATGAAAAACTGTTTTTT
CDR3: CASSPGQATNEKLFF
V: TRBV12-3/TRBV12-4
size: NA
D: TRBD1
J: TRBJ1-4

DNA: TGTGCCAGCAGCGTAGCCCCGACTAGCAAGGTAGAAGATACGCAGTATTTT
CDR3: CASSVAPTSKVEDTQYF
V: TRBV9
size: few
D: TRBD2
J: TRBJ2-3

DNA: TGTGCCAGCAGCACCCGTGGGGGGTACACTGAAGCTTTCTTT
CDR3: CASSTRGGYTEAFF
V: TRBV7-2
size: few
D: NA
J: TRBJ1-1

DNA: TGTGCCAGCAGCGAGGGACTGGGTGGCACAGATACGCAGTATTTT
CDR3: CASSEGLGGTDTQYF
V: TRBV2
size: few
D: NA
J: TRBJ2-3

DNA: TGTGCCAGCAGCTTAGGGTCAGCTAGCACAGATACGCAGTATTTT
CDR3: CASSLGSASTDTQYF
V: TRBV7-2
size: medium-sized
D: NA
J: TRBJ2-3

DNA: TGCAGTGCTATCATGCAGGGACTACCCCTCACAGATACGCAGTATTTT
CDR3: CSAIMQGLPLTDTQYF
V: TRBV20-1
size: many
D: TRBD2
J: TRBJ2-3

DNA: TGTGCCAGTAGCCCAGGACAGACGACTAATGAAAAACTGTTTTTT
CDR3: CASSPGQTTNEKLFF
V: TRBV19
size: NA
D: NA
J: TRBJ1-4

DNA: TGTGCCAGCAGCCCCACAGGTATGGGACAGACCAATCAGCCCCAGCATTTT
CDR3: CASSPTGMGQTNQPQHF
V: TRBV5-5
size: many
D: TRBD1
J: TRBJ1-5

DNA: TGCGCCAGCAGCCAAGTCGTTGGGGGGGGAGAGCAGTTCTTC
CDR3: CASSQVVGGGEQFF
V: TRBV4-1
size: many
D: TRBD2
J: TRBJ2-1

DNA: TGCAGTGCTAGAGATGGGCTAGCGGATTACTCCTACGAGCAGTACTTC
CDR3: CSARDGLADYSYEQYF
V: TRBV20-1
size: NA
D: TRBD2
J: TRBJ2-7

DNA: TGTGCCACCAGTGATCCGGGACAGGGGGACACCGGGGAGCTGTTTTTT
CDR3: CATSDPGQGDTGELFF
V: TRBV24-1
size: many
D: TRBD1
J: TRBJ2-2

DNA: TGTGCCAGCAGCTTAGATCAGGGCGGGAGTACCTCCTACAATGAGCAGTTCTTC
CDR3: CASSLDQGGSTSYNEQFF
V: TRBV11-3
size: many
D: TRBD2
J: TRBJ2-1

DNA: TGTGCCAGCAGAGGGACAGGGGTCGACTATGGCTACACCTTC
CDR3: CASRGTGVDYGYTF
V: TRBV12-3/TRBV12-4
size: few
D: TRBD1
J: TRBJ1-2

DNA: TGTGCCAGCAGTTTACCAGGGGGCAATCAGCCCCAGCATTTT
CDR3: CASSLPGGNQPQHF
V: TRBV12-3/TRBV12-4
size: many
D: NA
J: TRBJ1-5

DNA: TGTGCCAGCAGCCATAGCGCTACAGATACGCAGTATTTT
CDR3: CASSHSATDTQYF
V: TRBV4-2
size: many
D: NA
J: TRBJ2-3

DNA: TGTGCCAGCAGCCCCGGACAAGCAAATGAAAAACTGTTTTTT
CDR3: CASSPGQANEKLFF
V: TRBV7-9
size: many
D: NA
J: TRBJ1-4

DNA: TGCAGCGTTGAAGATCTGGGAACTGAAGCTTTCTTT
CDR3: CSVEDLGTEAFF
V: TRBV29-1
size: many
D: NA
J: TRBJ1-1

DNA: TGTGCCTGGAGTCACCCCAGGTCGGGGGACACCATATATTTT
CDR3: CAWSHPRSGDTIYF
V: TRBV30
size: many
D: NA
J: TRBJ1-3